These T cell receptor beta chains were read from a single sample in a study of blood T cell repertoires in COVID-19. Some clones are missing from TCRdb's copy, which holds only in-frame ones; the method was immunoSEQ multiplex PCR. The sample records fewer than 200,000 clones, approximately 81% being singletons. Material: PBMCs or T cells enriched from blood (not recorded which). These receptors were taken from a woman aged 35 to 49 with acute COVID-19. Each CDR3 is given with its conserved first and last residue. A D gene is named only where the DNA matches it firmly. Part of the rows lack a size; the others show once, few, many or a class for expanded clones.

j_gene	abundance	v_gene	d_gene	CDR3aa	CDR3nt
TRBJ2-1	-	TRBV27	TRBD1	CASTNVGWDREHEQFF	TGTGCCAGTACCAACGTAGGGTGGGACAGGGAGCATGAGCAGTTCTTC
TRBJ1-2	-	TRBV10-3	TRBD1	CAISESGTGGFGYTF	TGTGCCATCAGTGAGTCGGGGACAGGGGGATTTGGCTACACCTTC
TRBJ2-1	-	TRBV27	-	CASKSLPSLAVANNEQFF	TGTGCCAGCAAGTCCCTACCGTCCTTAGCGGTGGCCAACAATGAGCAGTTCTTC
TRBJ2-1	-	TRBV6-4	TRBD2	CASSPLAGGYNEQFF	TGTGCCAGCAGTCCACTAGCGGGAGGTTACAATGAGCAGTTCTTC
TRBJ2-3	-	TRBV13	TRBD1	CASSLRQGTKTDTQYF	TGTGCCAGCAGCCTCCGACAGGGGACAAAAACAGATACGCAGTATTTT
TRBJ1-5	-	TRBV15	TRBD1	CATSRDRLGRGPSGNQPQHF	TGTGCCACCAGCAGAGACCGGCTTGGCAGGGGGCCGTCGGGCAATCAGCCCCAGCATTTT
TRBJ1-2	once	TRBV25-1	TRBD1	CASMGRGLGYTF	TGTGCCAGCATGGGCAGGGGGCTCGGCTACACCTTC
TRBJ2-2	-	TRBV5-1	-	CASSLRESGELFF	TGCGCCAGCAGCTTGCGAGAGTCCGGGGAGCTGTTTTTT
TRBJ2-7	-	TRBV18	TRBD2	CASSLSSGSVMGYEQYF	TGTGCCAGCTCCCTTTCTAGCGGGAGTGTGATGGGTTACGAGCAGTACTTC
TRBJ1-3	-	TRBV2	-	CASKDGRGTGNTIYF	TGTGCCAGCAAAGACGGGCGGGGGACTGGAAACACCATATATTTT
TRBJ2-5	-	TRBV30	TRBD2	CAWSVRLAGGAKTQYF	TGTGCCTGGAGTGTCCGACTAGCGGGAGGGGCTAAGACCCAGTACTTC